This T cell receptor (beta chain) was retrieved from a study of blood T cell repertoires in COVID-19. Study-wide background: T cells, B-cell-depleted T cells, or PBMCs provided the cDNA or gDNA that served as material.

Per the study methods: Reference gene primer amplification gave nucleated cell count estimates. Libraries were prepared by immunoSEQ multiplex PCR; TCRdb keeps only in-frame clonotypes and omits some of them. The DNA was the basis for D and trimming; V, J and clone size are from that table. The sample has 100,000 to 150,000 clones, 79% seen once; the top ten hold around a third. This clone has more than one count but fewer than ten. Germline V gene lookup returns CDR1 SGHNT and CDR2 YYREEE (reference sequence). V shed 3 bases, J shed 2 bases, and the junction held 8 bases outside the gene matches. This CDR3 contains 16 residues.

The sequenced sample was peripheral blood. This rearrangement joins TRBV5-4 to TRBJ2-1; 7 bases align to TRBD2. This sequence originates from a man aged 35 to 55 with active or convalescent COVID-19. CDR3 nucleotides: TGTGCCAGCAGCTGGGAAGGGAGGGGACCCTACAATGAGCAGTTCTTC. It codes for CASSWEGRGPYNEQFF.